This T cell receptor (beta chain) was identified in a study of monozygotic twins with inflammatory bowel disease. Study-level results: Fewer shared clonotypes with others were found in IBD patients than in healthy twins, especially with disease activity.

With the 5' RACE reads reprocessed, TCRdb shows one record per CDR3 protein and no DNA. Recorded for this sample: over 150,000 distinct CDR3 sequences. About this clonotype itself: The antigen remains undetermined.

Blood was drawn at under 3 ml per donor. Germline-derived CDR1 and CDR2 are LGHNA and YNFKEQ. The CDR3 sequence is 19 residues long. Sequenced input: blood. J is TRBJ2-7 and V is TRBV4-2; TCRdb indicates TRBD2, and absent DNA this call remains unverified. The TCR originated in a human donor with ulcerative colitis or Crohn's disease, or a healthy co-twin of an affected twin (not recorded which). CDR3 loop: CASSRRAASGRALSYEQYF.